This section outlines one T cell receptor (beta chain) sequence together with its context. Produced via immunoSEQ multiplex PCR; TCRdb's table is partial and in-frame only. The table includes roughly 94,000 clones, roughly 84% detected once. V gave up 1 base and J gave up 1 base, with 11 bases separating them. The length of the CDR3 is 16 residues. Germline V CDR1 and CDR2: LGHNA, YSLEER. The sample originates from a study of blood T cell repertoires in COVID-19. The rearrangement links TRBV4-3 to TRBJ1-3; D unclear. The specimen was peripheral blood. The receptor comes from a man aged 55 to 70 with acute or convalescent COVID-19. The CDR3 loop is CASSQGVRTSGNTIYF. DNA for the CDR3: TGCGCCAGCAGCCAAGGGGTGAGGACTTCTGGAAACACCATATATTTT.